These 21 T cell receptor beta chains came from one sample sequenced in a study of shared clonotypes between healthy human individuals. This table comes from immunoSEQ multiplex PCR, and its TCRdb copy is limited to in-frame clones, with some not included. Here the sample spans over a million clones, about 80% being singletons. The sample consisted of memory CD4+ T cells from PBMCs. Subset indicated: CD45RA-negative fraction. The receptors were sampled from a man between 18 and 35 years old in good health. Some clones in this sample may be carry-over from other donors' samples.

This chain joins TRBV7-3 and TRBJ2-1, with 7 bases fitting TRBD2. V trimming: 4 bases; J trimming: 5 bases; junction bases outside the gene matches: 8. This CDR3 spans 15 amino acids. Germline loops: CDR1 SGHTA, CDR2 FQGTGA. CDR3 bases: TGTGCCAGCAGCTGGAGCGGGACCAGGGACAATGAGCAGTTCTTC. This gives the protein CASSWSGTRDNEQFF.

The CDR3 sequence: CASSTTGETYNEQFF. For the CDR3, the DNA is TGCGCCAGCAGCACGACAGGGGAGACCTACAATGAGCAGTTCTTC. The gene calls are TRBV5-1 and TRBJ2-1, with 8 bases lining up with TRBD1. This CDR3 contains 15 residues. The ends lost 4 bases at V and 2 bases at J; junction bases unmatched: 5. The germline V gene has CDR1 SGHRS and CDR2 YFSETQ.

The chain combines TRBV5-1 with TRBJ1-1; no definite D call. The CDR3 runs to 14 residues. Germline loops: CDR1 SGHRS, CDR2 YFSETQ. Trimming removed 0 bases from V and 1 base from J, with 7 bases in between. The CDR3 DNA reads as TGCGCCAGCAGCTTGGTTATCTCGAACACTGAAGCTTTCTTT. It translates to CASSLVISNTEAFF.

The chain has TRBV4-1 and TRBJ1-2, with D possibly matching TRBD1 (5 bases). Germline V gives CDR1 MGHRA, CDR2 YSYEKL. The CDR3 is 15 amino acids. V lost 0 bases and J 8 bases, leaving 16 bases between the germline ends. The CDR3 sequence is CASSQEAQGRWGYTF. In nucleotides, the CDR3 is TGCGCCAGCAGCCAAGAGGCGCAGGGCCGCTGGGGCTACACCTTC.

The chain combines TRBV5-1 with TRBJ1-5, with a tentative D call TRBD1 (6 bases). This CDR3 comprises 14 residues. Trimming pared 4 bases from V and 5 bases from J, leaving 13 bases between. Germline loops: CDR1 SGHRS, CDR2 YFSETQ. The CDR3 spells CASSLEAGDQPQHF. In DNA form, the CDR3 reads TGCGCCAGCAGCCTGGAGGCAGGGGATCAGCCCCAGCATTTT. Based on the CDR3 plus reference TRBV5-1 and TRBJ1-5, the full variable domain is KAGVTQTPRYLIKTRGQQVTLSCSPISGHRSVSWYQQTPGQGLQFLFEYFSETQRNKGNFPGRFSGRQFSNSRSEMNVSTLELGDSALYLCASSLEAGDQPQHFGDGTRLSIL.

CDR3 DNA sequence: TGTGCCAGCAGGTTTAGTGGGACTAGTCTCAATGAGCAGTTCTTC. Amino acids: CASRFSGTSLNEQFF. The chain links TRBV7-8 to TRBJ2-1; 8 positions agree with TRBD2. Losses at the gene ends were 6 bases for V and 6 bases for J; bases not matched to a gene: 10. Germline loops: CDR1 SGHVS, CDR2 FQNEAQ. The CDR3 totals 15 residues.

The V call is TRBV5-1, the J call TRBJ2-3; 7 nucleotides agree with TRBD2. Losses at the gene ends were 1 base for V and 1 base for J; bases not matched to a gene: 0. Germline V gene sequence: CDR1 SGHRS, CDR2 YFSETQ. The CDR3 spans 14 residues. CDR3 DNA sequence: TGCGCCAGCAGCTTGACTAGCGGCACAGATACGCAGTATTTT. It yields the protein CASSLTSGTDTQYF.

This chain joins TRBV2 and TRBJ2-2; the D gene is possibly TRBD2 (5 bases). The germline V gene has CDR1 SNHLY and CDR2 FYNNEI. The CDR3 runs 15 residues. The ends were cut back, 8 bases at V and 4 bases at J, with 17 bases in the middle. CDR3 bases: TGTGCCAGCGTGTCGGGGATTCGGGGCACCGGGGAGCTGTTTTTT. Its translation: CASVSGIRGTGELFF.

This sequence joins TRBV9 and TRBJ2-7, with D perhaps TRBD1 (6 bases). Germline lookup yields CDR1 SGDLS and CDR2 YYNGEE. The CDR3 sequence is 15 residues long. With 0 bases removed from V and 2 bases from J, the gap between germline ends came to 12 bases. The CDR3 region is CASSVGAGEAYEQYF. CDR3 DNA sequence: TGTGCCAGCAGCGTAGGGGCAGGGGAAGCCTACGAGCAGTACTTC.

This chain connects TRBV11-2 to TRBJ2-1; tentative D call: TRBD2 (6 bases). The germline V gene has CDR1 SGHAT and CDR2 FQNNGV. The CDR3 has 15 residues. The ends were cut back, 4 bases at V and 9 bases at J, with 19 bases in the middle. For the CDR3, the DNA is TGTGCCAGCAGCTCCCAGCGGGTCCTGTATAGTGAGCAGTTCTTC. This sequence encodes CASSSQRVLYSEQFF. The variable domain in full, completed from reference TRBV11-2 and TRBJ2-1, reads EAGVAQSPRYKIIEKRQSVAFWCNPISGHATLYWYQQILGQGPKLLIQFQNNGVVDDSQLPKDRFSAERLKGVDSTLKIQPAKLEDSAVYLCASSSQRVLYSEQFFGPGTRLTVL.

This chain joins TRBV28 and TRBJ1-2; weak D call: TRBD1 (6 bases). Trimming pared 3 bases from V and 6 bases from J, leaving 11 bases between. This CDR3 contains 13 residues. Germline CDR1 MDHEN, CDR2 SYDVKM. The CDR3 DNA sequence: TGTGCCAGCAGTTTGAGGGCAGGGGATGGCTACACCTTC. This encodes CASSLRAGDGYTF.

This chain links TRBV18 with TRBJ2-2; TRBD2 agrees at 7 bases. This CDR3 comprises 17 residues. Germline values: CDR1 KGHSH, CDR2 LQKENI. The J segment lost 0 bases and the V segment lost 6 bases, leaving 10 bases of the junction unmatched. The CDR3 loop reads CASSLNRLAPNTGELFF. CDR3 DNA sequence: TGTGCCAGCTCCCTCAATCGACTAGCACCGAACACCGGGGAGCTGTTTTTT.

In the case of this clone: Other nucleotide sequences from this sample produce the same CDR3. The chain carries TRBV18 and TRBJ2-5; D remains unclear. The length of the CDR3 is 12 residues. Trimming shortened V by 3 bases and J by 1 base, and 3 bases separated the two germline ends. Germline CDR1 is KGHSH and CDR2 is LQKENI. Written as DNA, the CDR3 is TGTGCCAGCTCACCTACCCAAGAGACCCAGTACTTC. Translated: CASSPTQETQYF. Full variable domain (outside the CDR3, taken from reference TRBV18 and TRBJ2-5): NAGVMQNPRHLVRRRGQEARLRCSPMKGHSHVYWYRQLPEEGLKFMVYLQKENIIDESGMPKERFSAEFPKEGPSILRIQQVVRGDSAAYFCASSPTQETQYFGPGTRLLVL.

The chain employs TRBV10-3 and TRBJ2-1; possible D gene TRBD1, 5 bases. The CDR3 extends over 14 amino acids. With 2 bases removed from V and 7 bases from J, the gap between germline ends came to 12 bases. Per germline, CDR1 ENHRY and CDR2 SYGVKD. CDR3: CAISEGHSGNEQFF. CDR3 coding DNA: TGTGCCATCAGTGAGGGGCACTCAGGGAATGAGCAGTTCTTC.

The rearrangement links TRBV13 to TRBJ2-2; 8 bases agree with TRBD1. The CDR3 is 15 residues long. Losses at the gene ends were 5 bases for V and 6 bases for J; bases not matched to a gene: 8. The germline CDR1 and CDR2 sequences are PRHDT and FYEKMQ (reference sequence). CDR3 sequence: CASSPHRGVAGELFF. In DNA, the CDR3 is TGTGCCAGCAGCCCCCACAGGGGGGTCGCCGGGGAGCTGTTTTTT.

The V gene is TRBV14, the J gene TRBJ1-3; no clear D. V lost 4 bases to trimming and J lost 3 bases, with 7 bases between them. Germline V lookup: CDR1 SGHDN, CDR2 FVKESK. CDR3 length: 13 residues. CDR3 sequence reads: CASSRLFGNTIYF. As DNA, the CDR3 is TGTGCCAGCAGCCGCCTGTTTGGAAACACCATATATTTT.

This clone was counted once. The chain has TRBV5-1 and TRBJ2-3; 12 bases fit TRBD2. Germline values: CDR1 SGHRS, CDR2 YFSETQ. The CDR3 spans 16 residues. Unmatched junction bases numbered 7, after V lost 4 bases and J lost 4 bases. The CDR3 here is CASSDRTSGTADTQYF. The CDR3 DNA follows: TGCGCCAGCAGCGATAGGACTAGCGGGACTGCAGATACGCAGTATTTT.

This rearrangement joins TRBV2 to TRBJ2-1; 10 positions match TRBD2. The CDR3 totals 15 residues. The junction had 11 bases not matched to a gene; V was cut back by 7 bases and J by 8 bases. CDR1 SNHLY and CDR2 FYNNEI come from the germline V gene. The CDR3 DNA reads as TGTGCCAGCACCCCAAACGGGCTAGCGGGAGATGAGCAGTTCTTC. It translates to CASTPNGLAGDEQFF.

With regard to this clone: Other DNA sequences in the same sample also yield this CDR3. This sequence joins TRBV5-1 and TRBJ2-1, with TRBD1 matching over 9 bases. This CDR3 spans 15 amino acids. The trim removed 2 bases at V and 1 base at J, leaving 1 base unmatched. Germline CDR1 SGHRS, CDR2 YFSETQ. The DNA of the CDR3 is TGCGCCAGCAGCTTAGGGACAGGGTCCTACAATGAGCAGTTCTTC. It translates to CASSLGTGSYNEQFF.

For the CDR3, the DNA is TGTGCCAGCAGTCCCCTTGGACTGCTTCCTAACTATGGCTACACCTTC. It is translated as CASSPLGLLPNYGYTF. The chain is built from TRBV27 and TRBJ1-2; D ambiguous. This CDR3 spans 16 amino acids. The V end lost 5 bases, the J end lost 0 bases, and 16 bases lay between the germline ends. The germline V gene encodes CDR1 MNHEY and CDR2 SMNVEV (reference sequence).

This clone showed up just once. The CDR3 reads CASSLGTTGFTQYF. CDR3 coding DNA: TGTGCCAGCAGCCTTGGGACCACTGGGTTTACGCAGTATTTT. The V gene is TRBV9, the J gene TRBJ2-3; TRBD1 or TRBD2 may be the D gene (5 bases each). Trimming left V 4 bases short and J 8 bases short, with 17 bases between. The germline V gene encodes CDR1 SGDLS and CDR2 YYNGEE. The CDR3 consists of 14 residues.